These T cell receptor beta chains were read from a single sample in a study of shared clonotypes between healthy human individuals. Profiled with immunoSEQ multiplex PCR; TCRdb holds only in-frame clones, not every one. The sample includes 550,000 to 850,000 clones, approximately 79% of them seen just once. What was sequenced was memory CD4+ T cells sorted from blood. Receptors were obtained from a woman in her 30s in good health. Each CDR3 is given with its conserved first and last residue. D genes are given only for firm matches. Expanded clones get a size class; other rows say once, few or many, or leave the size out.

TRBV7-2	-	TRBJ2-3	-	CASSPARESSTDTQYF	TGTGCCAGCAGCCCCGCCCGGGAGTCTAGCACAGATACGCAGTATTTT
TRBV11-2	-	TRBJ1-3	-	CASSGGGRAYGNTIYF	TGTGCCAGCAGCGGGGGCGGCAGGGCCTATGGAAACACCATATATTTT
TRBV5-1	TRBD2	TRBJ2-7	-	CASSSGLAGGGSEQYF	TGCGCCAGCAGCTCGGGACTAGCGGGGGGAGGGTCCGAGCAGTACTTC
TRBV28	-	TRBJ1-1	-	CASSLIRAEAFF	TGTGCCAGCAGTTTAATTAGGGCTGAAGCTTTCTTT
TRBV2	-	TRBJ1-3	-	CACTGNPGNTIYF	TGTGCCTGCACCGGCAATCCTGGAAACACCATATATTTT
TRBV27	TRBD1	TRBJ2-5	-	CASSSTGGTKTQYF	TGTGCCAGCAGTTCGACAGGGGGCACTAAGACCCAGTACTTC
TRBV5-1	TRBD2	TRBJ2-1	-	CASSRATLAGGSYNEQFF	TGCGCCAGCAGCAGGGCTACACTAGCGGGAGGCTCCTACAATGAGCAGTTCTTC
TRBV11-2	-	TRBJ1-1	-	CASSLFGDTEAFF	TGTGCCAGCAGCTTATTTGGCGACACTGAAGCTTTCTTT
TRBV7-9	TRBD1	TRBJ2-2	many	CASSWDRDTGELFF	TGTGCCAGCAGCTGGGACAGGGACACCGGGGAGCTGTTTTTT
TRBV29-1	-	TRBJ2-7	-	CSAAGYYEQYF	TGCAGCGCTGCAGGGTATTACGAGCAGTACTTC
TRBV7-6	-	TRBJ2-3	few	CASSQGLTDTQYF	TGTGCCAGCAGCCAAGGACTGACAGATACGCAGTATTTT
TRBV4-1	TRBD1	TRBJ1-5	-	CASSGPGTGLGSQPQHF	TGCGCCAGCAGCGGTCCCGGGACAGGGTTGGGGAGTCAGCCCCAGCATTTT
TRBV28	-	TRBJ2-5	-	CASSSSQEEETQYF	TGTGCCAGCAGTTCCTCACAGGAGGAAGAGACCCAGTACTTC